This T cell receptor beta chain was captured in a study of human T cells and chemical hapten exposure. Study results and caveats: Positive correlation was observed between PT1 expanded TCR counts and patch test score.

Time point here: pre-sensitization, week 0. As to treatment: therapeutic diphenylcyclopropenone sensitization with weekly scalp DPC. Unfractionated whole blood was the source from which total RNA was extracted. Each donor was an alopecia patient between 18 and 70 years of age who qualified for DPC. TCRdb called the RACE reads again in MiXCR, with one record for every CDR3 protein. The sample lists over 50,000 distinct CDR3 sequences, more than 9% occurring once. The V gene end was trimmed by 5 bases and the J gene end by 2 bases; junction bases not matched to a gene: 6. The germline V gene has CDR1 SGHTA and CDR2 FQGNSA. CDR3 length equals 15 residues. As concerns this clonotype: Its antigen is not known.

The chain uses TRBV7-2 and TRBJ1-5; 7 bases are a match to TRBD1. The sequence was collected from a woman aged 30 to 39 with alopecia areata. Some clones in this sample may be carry-over from other donors' samples. The sample consisted of whole blood, taken in connection with sensitization to the hapten diphenylcyclopropenone (DPC). CDR3 region: CASSPGGRGNQPQHF. The CDR3 DNA sequence: TGTGCCAGCAGCCCAGGGGGTCGTGGCAATCAGCCCCAGCATTTT.